The following is a T cell receptor beta chain sequence with its context. This entry is derived from a study of blood T cell repertoires in COVID-19. Study-wide background: In each case, the material was cDNA or gDNA derived from T cells, B-cell-depleted T cells, or PBMCs.

V was pared by 4 bases and J by 8 bases, with 7 bases of the junction left unmatched. The CDR3 covers 14 residues. From germline, CDR1 is SGHRS and CDR2 YFSETQ. In the authors' methods: By means of reference gene primer amplification, nucleated cell counts were estimated. Clones were read by immunoSEQ multiplex PCR, and TCRdb kept only the in-frame ones, dropping some. The V and J calls and the clone size are those of that table, but D and trimming were determined from the DNA. The sample has about 480,000 clones; about 89% are singletons. The receptor was isolated from a woman between 45 and 65 years old with COVID-19, enrolled during active disease. Sequencing was performed on peripheral blood. The chain couples TRBV5-1 to TRBJ2-1, with 9 bases fitting TRBD2. In DNA, the CDR3 is TGCGCCAGCAGCCCGGGACTAGCCACGGATGAGCAGTTCTTC. It is translated as CASSPGLATDEQFF.